This record covers a single TCR beta chain. The sample originates from a study of blood T cell repertoires in COVID-19. Overall study context: COVID-19 samples from acute and convalescent phases originated in the United States, Italy and Spain. The analysed material was cDNA or gDNA that came from T cells, B-cell-depleted T cells, or PBMCs.

Sequencing was performed with immunoSEQ multiplex PCR; in TCRdb, only in-frame clones are kept and a portion is missing. The top ten hold less than 4.5% of the sample, which has roughly 49,000 clones, 86% seen once. Germline CDR1 is SNHLY and CDR2 is FYNNEI. V gave up 8 bases and J gave up 1 base, with 17 bases separating them. The CDR3 is made up of 15 amino acids. This sequence joins TRBV2 and TRBJ1-1, with D possibly TRBD1 on 5 matching bases. The sample taken for sequencing was peripheral blood. This receptor was identified in an elderly man with active COVID-19. The CDR3 DNA is TGTGCCAGCTATCAGGGCCTAGACAAGAACACTGAAGCTTTCTTT. Protein sequence: CASYQGLDKNTEAFF.